These 4 T cell receptor beta chains originate from one sample sequenced in a study of blood T cell repertoires in COVID-19. The table came from immunoSEQ multiplex PCR; TCRdb's copy has only in-frame clones and leaves some out. In the table there are 310,000 or so clones, about 85% of which are singletons. Sequencing used PBMCs or T cells enriched from blood (not recorded which). The receptors here all came from a woman in her 30s who had recovered from COVID-19.

The genes are TRBV19 and TRBJ2-7; 14 positions match TRBD2. With V trimmed by 5 bases and J by 2 bases, 2 bases remained unmatched. In germline, CDR1 is LNHDA, CDR2 SQIVND (reference sequence). The CDR3 contains 15 residues. Here the CDR3 reads CASSPGLAGAYEQYF. The CDR3 DNA reads TGTGCCAGTAGTCCGGGACTAGCGGGGGCCTACGAGCAGTACTTC. Looking up the rest from reference TRBV19 and TRBJ2-7 gives the full variable domain: DGGITQSPKYLFRKEGQNVTLSCEQNLNHDAMYWYRQDPGQGLRLIYYSQIVNDFQKGDIAEGYSVSREKKESFPLTVTSAQKNPTAFYLCASSPGLAGAYEQYFGPGTRLTVT.

With regard to this clone: This CDR3 is also generated by other DNA sequences in the sample. This rearrangement joins TRBV30 to TRBJ1-4; D gene ambiguous. Germline V gene data show CDR1 as GTSNPN and CDR2 as SVGIG (reference sequence). CDR3 length: 13 amino acids. Trimming took 2 bases from V and 4 from J, leaving 8 bases between them. CDR3 in amino acids: CAWSPRVNEKLFF. The CDR3 DNA reads TGTGCCTGGAGTCCCCGGGTTAATGAAAAACTGTTTTTT.

Comments on this clone: This sample includes further DNA sequences coding for the same CDR3. The chain is built from TRBV18 and TRBJ1-1; D possibly corresponds to TRBD1 (5 bases). Deletions cut 3 bases from V and 0 bases from J, with 8 bases between. Germline CDR1 reads KGHSH; CDR2 reads LQKENI. This CDR3 spans 14 amino acids. CDR3 coding DNA: TGTGCCAGCTCACCGCAGGGTGTGAACACTGAAGCTTTCTTT. This codes for CASSPQGVNTEAFF. The full variable domain, with the rest looked up from reference TRBV18 and TRBJ1-1, is NAGVMQNPRHLVRRRGQEARLRCSPMKGHSHVYWYRQLPEEGLKFMVYLQKENIIDESGMPKERFSAEFPKEGPSILRIQQVVRGDSAAYFCASSPQGVNTEAFFGQGTRLTVV.

This chain joins TRBV5-4 and TRBJ1-2, with 10 bases lining up with TRBD1. Germline V lookup: CDR1 SGHNT, CDR2 YYREEE (reference sequence). CDR3 length: 15 residues. V shed 3 bases, J shed 3 bases, and the junction held 5 bases outside the gene matches. CDR3 residues: CASSYGTGVDYGYTF. In DNA, the CDR3 is TGTGCCAGCAGCTACGGGACAGGGGTCGACTATGGCTACACCTTC.